This T cell receptor beta chain originates from a study of T cell clones after liver transplantation. Whole-study context: TCRbeta sequencing after a pre-transplant mixed lymphocyte reaction identified graft-donor-reactive clones, later tracked in post-transplant blood. As an antigen-independent comparator, third-party-reactive TCRbeta sequences came from pre-transplant mixed lymphocyte reactions. Apart from a few HCV-positive recipients, transplants were for non-autoimmune, non-viral reasons.

Assay used: immunoSEQ multiplex PCR; TCRdb lists only in-frame clones, some missing. The data hold about 99,000 clones, with 82% observed a single time. Points from the study as a whole: A significant post-transplant drop in circulating graft-donor-reactive CD4 TCRbeta sequences occurred in most of the 8 subjects.

CDR1 and CDR2 from the germline V gene are MNHEY and SMNVEV (reference sequence). V was clipped by 5 bases and J by 8 bases; unmatched bases: 5. The CDR3 has 12 residues. This clone was observed a single time. Its specificity is unknown. This receptor was identified in a human donor who received a liver transplant. The V call is TRBV27, the J call TRBJ1-2; 7 bases fit TRBD1. The source was CD4+ T cells from blood, collected before liver transplant. The CDR3 reads CASSPDREGYTF. The CDR3 region has the DNA TGTGCCAGCAGTCCAGACAGGGAAGGCTACACCTTC.